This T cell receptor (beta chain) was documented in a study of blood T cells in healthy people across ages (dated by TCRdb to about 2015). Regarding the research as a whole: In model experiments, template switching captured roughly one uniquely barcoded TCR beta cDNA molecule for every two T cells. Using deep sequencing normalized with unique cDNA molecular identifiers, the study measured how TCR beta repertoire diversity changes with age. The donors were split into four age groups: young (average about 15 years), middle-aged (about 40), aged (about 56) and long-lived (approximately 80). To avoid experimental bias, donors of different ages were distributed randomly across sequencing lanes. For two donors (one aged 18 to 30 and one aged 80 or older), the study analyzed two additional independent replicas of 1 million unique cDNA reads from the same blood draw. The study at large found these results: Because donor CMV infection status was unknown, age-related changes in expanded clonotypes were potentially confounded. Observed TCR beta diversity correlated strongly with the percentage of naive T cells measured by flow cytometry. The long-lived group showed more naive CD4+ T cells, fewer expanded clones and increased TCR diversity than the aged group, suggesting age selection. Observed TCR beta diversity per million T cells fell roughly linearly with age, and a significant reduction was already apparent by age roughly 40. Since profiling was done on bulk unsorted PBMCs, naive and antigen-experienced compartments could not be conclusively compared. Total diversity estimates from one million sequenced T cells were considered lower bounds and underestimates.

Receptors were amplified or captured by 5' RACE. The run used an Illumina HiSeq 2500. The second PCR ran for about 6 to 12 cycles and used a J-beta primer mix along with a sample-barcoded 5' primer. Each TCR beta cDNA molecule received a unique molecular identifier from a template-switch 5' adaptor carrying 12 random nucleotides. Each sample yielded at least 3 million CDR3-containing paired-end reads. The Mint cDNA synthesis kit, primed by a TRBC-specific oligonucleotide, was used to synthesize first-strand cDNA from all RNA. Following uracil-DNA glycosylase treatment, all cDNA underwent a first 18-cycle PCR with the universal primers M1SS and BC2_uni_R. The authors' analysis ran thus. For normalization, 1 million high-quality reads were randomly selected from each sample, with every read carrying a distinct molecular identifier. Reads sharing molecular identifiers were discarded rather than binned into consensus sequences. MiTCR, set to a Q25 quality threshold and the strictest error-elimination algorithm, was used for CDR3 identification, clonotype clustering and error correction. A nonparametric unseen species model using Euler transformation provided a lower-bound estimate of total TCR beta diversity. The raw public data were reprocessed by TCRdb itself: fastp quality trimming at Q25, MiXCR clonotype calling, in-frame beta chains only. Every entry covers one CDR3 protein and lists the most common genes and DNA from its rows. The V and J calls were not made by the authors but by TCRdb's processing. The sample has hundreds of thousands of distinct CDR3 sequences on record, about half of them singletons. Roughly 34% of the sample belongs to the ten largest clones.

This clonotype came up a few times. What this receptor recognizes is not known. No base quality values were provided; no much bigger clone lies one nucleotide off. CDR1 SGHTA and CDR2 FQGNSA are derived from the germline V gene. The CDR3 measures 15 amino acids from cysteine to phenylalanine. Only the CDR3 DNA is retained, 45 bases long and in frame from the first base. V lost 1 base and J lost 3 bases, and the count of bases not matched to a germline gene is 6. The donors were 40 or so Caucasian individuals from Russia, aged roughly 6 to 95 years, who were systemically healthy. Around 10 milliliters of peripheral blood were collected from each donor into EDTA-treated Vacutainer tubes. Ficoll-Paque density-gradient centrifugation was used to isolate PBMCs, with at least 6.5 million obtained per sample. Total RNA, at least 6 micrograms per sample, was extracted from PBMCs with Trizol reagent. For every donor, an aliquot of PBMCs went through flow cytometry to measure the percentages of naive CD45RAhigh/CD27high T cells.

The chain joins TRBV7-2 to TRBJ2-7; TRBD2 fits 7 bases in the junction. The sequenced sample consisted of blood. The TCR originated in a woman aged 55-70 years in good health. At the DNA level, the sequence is TGTGCCAGCAGCTTAGGCGGGGGTCGAGACTACGAGCAGTACTTC. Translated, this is CASSLGGGRDYEQYF.